These 16 T cell receptor beta chains were sequenced from one sample in a study of blood T cell repertoires in COVID-19. The table came from immunoSEQ multiplex PCR; TCRdb's copy has only in-frame clones and leaves some out. The data hold approximately 190,000 clones, with about four fifths observed a single time. Material for sequencing was peripheral blood. These receptors were collected from a woman aged 35 to 49 with acute or convalescent COVID-19.

This chain joins TRBV27 and TRBJ1-6; the match to TRBD1 covers 8 bases. Germline CDR1 reads MNHEY; CDR2 reads SMNVEV (reference sequence). V lost 6 bases, J lost 7 bases, and 11 bases stayed unmatched. The CDR3 has 16 amino acids. DNA of the CDR3: TGTGCCAGCAGCCGATTAACGACAGGGGTCAATTCACCCCTCCACTTT. It specifies CASSRLTTGVNSPLHF.

The chain couples TRBV3-1 (or the pseudogene TRBV3-2) to TRBJ1-3; D not certain. Germline lookup yields CDR1 LGHDT and CDR2 YNNKEL (reference sequence). CDR3 length: 15 amino acids. Trimming shortened V by 1 base and J by 0 bases, and 7 bases separated the two germline ends. The CDR3 coding sequence is TGTGCCAGCAGCCAAGGGGAGAGCTCTGGAAACACCATATATTTT. This sequence encodes CASSQGESSGNTIYF.

CDR3 sequence (DNA): TGCGCCAGCAGTCATAGCGGGGATCAGAAAGAGACCCAGTACTTC. The encoded protein is CASSHSGDQKETQYF. The rearrangement uses TRBV5-1 and TRBJ2-5; TRBD2 matches 8 bases. Germline loops: CDR1 SGHRS, CDR2 YFSETQ. Losses at the gene ends were 5 bases for V and 3 bases for J; bases not matched to a gene: 9. CDR3 size: 15 residues.

The chain combines TRBV10-2 with TRBJ1-5; 9 bases fit TRBD1. V was clipped by 6 bases and J by 1 base; unmatched bases: 4. This CDR3 region has 15 residues. Germline V CDR1 and CDR2: WSHSY, SAAADI. Here the CDR3 DNA reads TGCGCCAGCAGCCGGACAGGGGAAAGCAATCAGCCCCAGCATTTT. The encoded protein is CASSRTGESNQPQHF.

The chain couples TRBV28 to TRBJ1-2; 11 nucleotides line up with TRBD1. Trimming cost V 4 bases and J 1 base; bases outside gene matches: 11. This CDR3 has 18 residues. Germline V lookup: CDR1 MDHEN, CDR2 SYDVKM. The CDR3 region is CASSSTGTGGYNNYGYTF. CDR3 bases: TGTGCCAGCAGTTCAACCGGGACAGGGGGATACAATAACTATGGCTACACCTTC.

The chain is built from TRBV5-1 and TRBJ2-5; 8 bases fit TRBD2. Germline V CDR1 and CDR2: SGHRS, YFSETQ. V dropped 0 bases and J dropped 5; count of bases not matched to a gene: 3. The CDR3 spans 14 residues. The CDR3 region is CASSLGTSPETQYF. DNA of the CDR3: TGCGCCAGCAGCTTGGGGACTAGCCCGGAGACCCAGTACTTC.

This rearrangement joins TRBV2 to TRBJ1-2, with D unclear. The CDR3 is 14 residues long. V gave up 1 base and J gave up 7 bases, with 13 bases separating them. The germline V gene encodes CDR1 SNHLY and CDR2 FYNNEI. CDR3 sequence: CASSEVGRGAGYTF. CDR3 bases: TGTGCCAGCAGTGAAGTAGGTCGCGGTGCTGGCTACACCTTC.

This sequence joins TRBV6-6 and TRBJ1-3; tentatively, D is TRBD1 (5 bases). The V and J ends lost 2 bases and 0 bases respectively, with 11 bases between them. Looked up from germline, CDR1 is MNHNY and CDR2 is SVGAGI (reference sequence). This CDR3 has 16 residues. The CDR3 sequence is CASSYGGTDSGNTIYF. Here the CDR3 DNA reads TGTGCCAGCAGTTACGGGGGGACGGACTCTGGAAACACCATATATTTT.

The rearrangement links TRBV5-1 to TRBJ1-2; weak D call: TRBD1 (5 bases). Germline V gives CDR1 SGHRS, CDR2 YFSETQ. CDR3 length: 16 amino acids. Trimming cost V 4 bases and J 0 bases, with 16 bases left between them. CDR3 residues: CASSPGRALTNYGYTF. Here the CDR3 DNA reads TGCGCCAGCAGCCCGGGCAGGGCTTTAACTAACTATGGCTACACCTTC.

This clone was seen once. This sequence joins TRBV6-4 and TRBJ1-1; TRBD1 might be the D (6 bases). The CDR3 has 13 residues. CDR1 MRHNA and CDR2 SNTAGT come from the germline V gene. Trimming cost V 8 bases and J 5 bases, with 15 bases left between them. The CDR3 region is CASRQGFGTEAFF. CDR3 sequence (DNA): TGTGCCAGCCGGCAGGGGTTTGGAACTGAAGCTTTCTTT.

The chain combines TRBV30 with TRBJ1-1; 7 bases are a match to TRBD1. J was trimmed by 5 bases and V by 1 base; bases with no gene match: 13. The CDR3 covers 16 residues. Germline V gene lookup returns CDR1 GTSNPN and CDR2 SVGIG (reference sequence). The CDR3 sequence is CAWSAHQTGADTEAFF. CDR3 DNA: TGTGCCTGGAGTGCTCACCAAACAGGGGCGGATACTGAAGCTTTCTTT.

The chain employs TRBV19 and TRBJ2-1, with 12 bases matching TRBD2. Germline V lookup: CDR1 LNHDA, CDR2 SQIVND (reference sequence). Losses at the gene ends were 5 bases for V and 12 bases for J; bases not matched to a gene: 11. CDR3 length: 15 residues. The CDR3 region has the DNA TGTGCCAGTAGTCCAGGACTAGCGGGGTGGGAGAGGCAGTTCTTC. Amino acids: CASSPGLAGWERQFF.

Concerning this clone: Other DNA sequences in the same sample also yield this CDR3. V gene TRBV20-1 combines with J gene TRBJ2-7; TRBD2 might be the D (5 bases). CDR1 and CDR2 (germline): DFQATT, SNEGSKA (reference sequence). The CDR3 spans 11 residues. V was cut by 6 bases and J by 2 bases, with 8 bases left in between. The CDR3 loop reads CSATGAYEQYF. The CDR3 DNA sequence: TGCAGTGCCACCGGGGCCTACGAGCAGTACTTC.

This chain uses TRBV5-1 with TRBJ2-3; D remains unclear. V was cut by 9 bases and J by 0 bases, with 14 bases left in between. The CDR3 spans 14 residues. The germline V gene has CDR1 SGHRS and CDR2 YFSETQ. As DNA, the CDR3 is TGCGCCACCTTGTCAAATACTAGCACAGATACGCAGTATTTT. Protein: CATLSNTSTDTQYF. Filled out from reference TRBV5-1 and TRBJ2-3, the complete variable domain reads KAGVTQTPRYLIKTRGQQVTLSCSPISGHRSVSWYQQTPGQGLQFLFEYFSETQRNKGNFPGRFSGRQFSNSRSEMNVSTLELGDSALYLCATLSNTSTDTQYFGPGTRLTVL.

The chain uses TRBV28 and TRBJ1-2, with TRBD1 matching over 7 bases. The germline gives CDR1 MDHEN, CDR2 SYDVKM. The junction had 14 bases not matched to a gene; V was cut back by 6 bases and J by 7 bases. The CDR3 contains 15 residues. The CDR3 loop is CASRSLRTGLGGYTF. The CDR3 nucleotides read TGTGCCAGCAGATCTCTTCGGACAGGACTGGGTGGCTACACCTTC.

This clone was detected once. The rearrangement joins TRBV3-1 (or the pseudogene TRBV3-2) to TRBJ1-5; tentatively, D is TRBD1 (5 bases). The germline gives CDR1 LGHDT, CDR2 YNNKEL (reference sequence). The CDR3 is made up of 14 amino acids. Trimming shortened V by 4 bases and J by 3 bases, and 10 bases separated the two germline ends. The CDR3 sequence: CASSPWGVNQPQHF. CDR3 DNA sequence: TGTGCCAGCAGCCCGTGGGGGGTCAATCAGCCCCAGCATTTT.